This T cell receptor beta chain was observed in a study of cytomegalovirus exposure and HLA in healthy donors. This clone was counted between two and nine times. No antigen is known for it. Findings of the study overall: Among immune exposure information, only CMV serostatus was available. TCR beta chain V- and J-gene trimming was linked, in a later analysis, to a missense variant in DCLRE1C. With high specificity and sensitivity, the classifier reportedly diagnosed cytomegalovirus status. In vitro experiments confirmed that a few CMV-associated chains were specific for CMV antigens.

Germline assignment: CDR1 MNHEY and CDR2 SVGAGI. V trimming: 9 bases; J trimming: 7 bases; junction bases outside the gene matches: 6. This CDR3 is 14 amino acids long. The PCR made use of 60 Vbeta and 13 Jbeta primers. The data were produced by immunoSEQ multiplex PCR, yet TCRdb's version contains in-frame clones alone and is incomplete. The sample holds 140,000 to 150,000 clones, roughly 80% seen once. The chain has TRBV6-5 and TRBJ2-6; 10 nucleotides align to TRBD2. Sample: PBMCs. The receptor was derived from a middle-aged man in good health and CMV-seropositive. CDR3 in amino acids: CASRAGGQANVLTF. CDR3 bases: TGTGCCAGTAGAGCGGGAGGGCAAGCCAACGTCCTGACTTTC.